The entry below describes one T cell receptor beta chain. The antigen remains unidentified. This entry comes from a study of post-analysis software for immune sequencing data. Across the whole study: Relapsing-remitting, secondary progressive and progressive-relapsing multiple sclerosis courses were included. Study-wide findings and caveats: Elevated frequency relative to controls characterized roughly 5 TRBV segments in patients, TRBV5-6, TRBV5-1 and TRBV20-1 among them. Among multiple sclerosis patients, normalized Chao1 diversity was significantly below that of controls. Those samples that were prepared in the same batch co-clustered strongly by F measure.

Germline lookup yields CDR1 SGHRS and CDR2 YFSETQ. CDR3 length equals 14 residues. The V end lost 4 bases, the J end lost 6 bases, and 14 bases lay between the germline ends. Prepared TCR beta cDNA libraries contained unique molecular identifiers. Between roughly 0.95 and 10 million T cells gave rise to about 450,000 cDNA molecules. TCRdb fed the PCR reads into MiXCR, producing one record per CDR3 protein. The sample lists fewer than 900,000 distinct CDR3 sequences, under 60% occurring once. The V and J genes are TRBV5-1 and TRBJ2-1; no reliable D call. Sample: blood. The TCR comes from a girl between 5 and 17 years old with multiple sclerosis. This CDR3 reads CASSPPGFSNEQFF. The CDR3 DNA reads TGCGCCAGCAGCCCCCCGGGCTTTTCCAATGAGCAGTTCTTC.